The 21 T cell receptor beta chains below were found in one sample sequenced in a study of cytomegalovirus exposure and HLA in healthy donors. Libraries were prepared by immunoSEQ multiplex PCR; TCRdb keeps only in-frame clonotypes and omits some of them. Among about 74,000 clones listed, approximately 93% were seen once. The sequencing sample was made of PBMCs. All receptors come from a man aged 18-30 years in good health and CMV-seropositive.

This chain uses TRBV27 with TRBJ2-1, with D possibly being TRBD2 (5 bases). Looked up from germline, CDR1 is MNHEY and CDR2 is SMNVEV (reference sequence). Trimming left V 5 bases short and J 11 bases short, with 22 bases between. The CDR3 has 15 amino acids. Here the CDR3 reads CASSPAPGGRTKQFF. The CDR3 nucleotides read TGTGCCAGCAGTCCGGCCCCCGGAGGACGCACAAAGCAGTTCTTC.

The chain carries TRBV19 and TRBJ1-1; TRBD1 aligns across 7 bases. This CDR3 is built from 14 residues. With 7 bases clipped from V and 2 bases from J, the junction kept 7 bases outside the gene matches. The germline gives CDR1 LNHDA, CDR2 SQIVND (reference sequence). The CDR3 spells CASTKGTDNTEAFF. In nucleotides, the CDR3 is TGTGCCAGTACCAAGGGGACAGACAACACTGAAGCTTTCTTT.

V and J are TRBV14 and TRBJ2-5; TRBD2 matches at 7 bases. V trimming: 3 bases; J trimming: 5 bases; junction bases outside the gene matches: 3. CDR1 SGHDN and CDR2 FVKESK come from the germline V gene. The CDR3 consists of 13 residues. The CDR3 region has the DNA TGTGCCAGCAGCCAGCGGGAGAGGGAGACCCAGTACTTC. It encodes CASSQRERETQYF. Full variable domain (rest looked up from reference TRBV14 and TRBJ2-5): EAGVTQFPSHSVIEKGQTVTLRCDPISGHDNLYWYRRVMGKEIKFLLHFVKESKQDESGMPNNRFLAERTGGTYSTLKVQPAELEDSGVYFCASSQRERETQYFGPGTRLLVL.

The chain uses TRBV18 and TRBJ2-1; 7 bases map to TRBD2. V trimming: 6 bases; J trimming: 0 bases; junction bases outside the gene matches: 14. The length of the CDR3 is 18 residues. The germline gives CDR1 KGHSH, CDR2 LQKENI. The CDR3 coding sequence is TGTGCCAGCTCCCCATTACTAGCGCAACCAAGCTCCTACAATGAGCAGTTCTTC. Translating it yields CASSPLLAQPSSYNEQFF.

CDR3 sequence: CASSSRTNTGELFF. CDR3 nucleotide sequence: TGTGCCAGCAGCTCCCGAACTAACACCGGGGAGCTGTTTTTT. This chain uses TRBV7-3 with TRBJ2-2, with D unclear. Trimming removed 4 bases from V and 2 bases from J, with 8 bases in between. Looked up from germline, CDR1 is SGHTA and CDR2 is FQGTGA. This CDR3 region has 14 residues.

V usage is TRBV28 and J usage is TRBJ2-1; 7 bases line up with TRBD1. The V gene end was trimmed by 2 bases and the J gene end by 2 bases; junction bases not matched to a gene: 3. This CDR3 region has 15 residues. Germline CDR1 MDHEN, CDR2 SYDVKM. The CDR3 coding sequence is TGTGCCAGCAGTTTAGGGGACAGAGCCTACAATGAGCAGTTCTTC. Translated, it gives CASSLGDRAYNEQFF.

The rearrangement uses TRBV5-6 and TRBJ2-5, with 10 bases lining up with TRBD2. Germline CDR1 SGHDT, CDR2 YYEEEE. The CDR3 contains 15 residues. The V gene end was trimmed by 0 bases and the J gene end by 5 bases; junction bases not matched to a gene: 4. In DNA, the CDR3 is TGTGCCAGCAGCTTGGAGGGGACTAGCGAGGAGACCCAGTACTTC. Protein: CASSLEGTSEETQYF.

The V call is TRBV6-1, the J call TRBJ1-1; D is perhaps TRBD1 (6 bases). CDR3 length: 13 amino acids. Trimming removed 0 bases at V and 4 bases at J, with 6 bases between. The germline gives CDR1 MNHNS, CDR2 SASEGT. The CDR3 here is CASSEARGTEAFF. CDR3 sequence (DNA): TGTGCCAGCAGTGAAGCCAGGGGCACTGAAGCTTTCTTT.

The chain links TRBV13 to TRBJ2-1; the D gene is possibly TRBD2 (5 bases). CDR3 size: 16 residues. Between the trimmed V and J ends, which lost 4 bases and 0 bases, there was a span of 13 bases. Germline CDR1 reads PRHDT; CDR2 reads FYEKMQ (reference sequence). The CDR3 spells CASSYSSGSSYNEQFF. CDR3 sequence (DNA): TGTGCCAGCAGCTACTCCAGCGGTAGCTCCTACAATGAGCAGTTCTTC.

The genes are TRBV28 and TRBJ1-5; D is perhaps TRBD1 (5 bases). The V gene's germline CDR1 is MDHEN and CDR2 SYDVKM. The CDR3 loop spans 16 amino acids. V lost 2 bases and J lost 1, with 12 bases in between. For the CDR3, the DNA is TGTGCCAGCAGTTTAAGTTGGGGGGACAGCAATCAGCCCCAGCATTTT. Protein: CASSLSWGDSNQPQHF.

The chain has TRBV18 and TRBJ2-2; a possible D gene is TRBD1 (5 bases). The V end was cut by 3 bases, the J end by 4 bases, with 15 bases between. The CDR3 extends over 16 amino acids. Germline V gives CDR1 KGHSH, CDR2 LQKENI. This CDR3 is CASSPEDLRGTGELFF. In nucleotides, the CDR3 is TGTGCCAGCTCACCTGAGGATCTAAGGGGCACCGGGGAGCTGTTTTTT.

This clone was recorded a few times. J is TRBJ1-1 and V is TRBV29-1, with 8 bases aligning to TRBD1. The germline V gene has CDR1 SQVTM and CDR2 ANQGSEA. The CDR3 loop spans 14 amino acids. V shed 1 base, J shed 1 base, and the junction held 2 bases outside the gene matches. CDR3 loop: CSVEGGTGNTEAFF. As DNA, the CDR3 is TGCAGCGTTGAAGGGGGGACAGGGAACACTGAAGCTTTCTTT.

This rearrangement joins TRBV28 to TRBJ2-3, with D possibly being TRBD1 (5 bases). The germline V and J ends were trimmed by 6 bases and 11 bases, with 18 bases remaining between them. Germline CDR1 is MDHEN and CDR2 is SYDVKM. CDR3 size: 13 residues. Here the CDR3 DNA reads TGTGCCAGCAGCACAAGACGGACCCAGGGGCAGTATTTT. Amino acid sequence: CASSTRRTQGQYF.

Here the CDR3 DNA reads TGTGCCAGCAGCTCCCAGGCGGGCTTCCGAACGTTGAAGGCCAACGTCCTGACTTTC. Amino acids: CASSSQAGFRTLKANVLTF. This chain uses TRBV7-9 with TRBJ2-6, with D maybe TRBD2 (5 bases). Trimming pared 4 bases from V and 6 bases from J, leaving 25 bases between. The CDR3 totals 19 residues. Germline CDR1 SEHNR, CDR2 FQNEAQ (reference sequence).

The V call is TRBV9, the J call TRBJ2-5; possibly TRBD1 for D (5 bases). Deletions cut 6 bases from V and 0 bases from J, with 12 bases between. Germline CDR1 SGDLS, CDR2 YYNGEE. The length of the CDR3 is 14 residues. The CDR3 bases are TGTGCCAGCAACCAGGGAACGTACCAAGAGACCCAGTACTTC. Protein sequence: CASNQGTYQETQYF.

The chain employs TRBV7-9 and TRBJ2-1; the D is unclear. Trimming shortened V by 1 base and J by 0 bases, and 7 bases separated the two germline ends. CDR3 length equals 15 residues. Germline V gives CDR1 SEHNR, CDR2 FQNEAQ (reference sequence). Here the CDR3 DNA reads TGTGCCAGCAGCTTAGGCACCAGCTCCTACAATGAGCAGTTCTTC. Amino acid sequence: CASSLGTSSYNEQFF.

The chain has TRBV9 and TRBJ2-3, with D hard to call. This CDR3 has 13 amino acids. Trimming removed 3 bases at V and 6 bases at J, with 11 bases between. The V gene's germline CDR1 is SGDLS and CDR2 YYNGEE. The CDR3 coding sequence is TGTGCCAGCAGCGCGCCGAGAGAGGATACGCAGTATTTT. It is translated as CASSAPREDTQYF.

The chain joins TRBV15 to TRBJ1-5; D perhaps matches TRBD1 (5 bases). Germline assignment: CDR1 LNHNV and CDR2 YYDKDF (reference sequence). V was pared by 8 bases and J by 3 bases, with 14 bases between. There are 14 residues in the CDR3. Written as DNA, the CDR3 is TGTGCCACCGGGATTCGGGGGGACAATCAGCCCCAGCATTTT. Its translation: CATGIRGDNQPQHF.

The chain uses TRBV27 and TRBJ2-1; D ambiguous. Germline V CDR1 and CDR2: MNHEY, SMNVEV (reference sequence). Deletions cut 7 bases from V and 3 bases from J, with 13 bases between. The CDR3 covers 14 residues. The CDR3 DNA reads TGTGCCAGCACCAACTCGGGTGGCTACAATGAGCAGTTCTTC. Protein product: CASTNSGGYNEQFF.

In DNA form, the CDR3 reads TGCGCCAGCAGCTTGGCGCTGAGACAGGGGTATGGCTACACCTTC. Amino acids: CASSLALRQGYGYTF. The rearrangement links TRBV5-1 to TRBJ1-2, with 8 nucleotides matching TRBD1. Germline V lookup: CDR1 SGHRS, CDR2 YFSETQ. Trimming took 0 bases from V and 5 from J; bases not matched to a gene: 6. The length of the CDR3 is 15 residues.

CDR3 sequence: CASSLKGQGVMYEQYF. DNA of the CDR3: TGTGCCAGCAGCTTAAAGGGACAGGGTGTGATGTACGAGCAGTACTTC. The chain carries TRBV11-3 and TRBJ2-7; TRBD1 agrees at 9 bases. Trimming took 2 bases from V and 4 from J; bases not matched to a gene: 9. The CDR3 length is 16 residues. The germline CDR1 and CDR2 sequences are SGHNT and YENEEA. The complete variable domain, with remaining parts taken from reference TRBV11-3 and TRBJ2-7, reads EAGVVQSPRYKIIEKKQPVAFWCNPISGHNTLYWYLQNLGQGPELLIRYENEEAVDDSQLPKDRFSAERLKGVDSTLKIQPAELGDSAVYLCASSLKGQGVMYEQYFGPGTRLTVT.